One and the same sample provided the 2 T cell receptor beta chains below, sequenced in a study of T cells in localized non-small cell lung cancer. Assay: immunoSEQ multiplex PCR; the TCRdb copy retains only in-frame clones and omits some. The sample yields about 14,000 clones, more than 70% seen once. Sequencing used peripheral blood mononuclear cells, obtained before any cancer treatment. Receptors were obtained from a man aged 40-75 years with stage III lung adenocarcinoma.

The rearrangement links TRBV15 to TRBJ2-5; 9 nucleotides agree with TRBD2. The length of the CDR3 is 16 residues. Germline V CDR1 and CDR2: LNHNV, YYDKDF (reference sequence). Trimming at V came to 2 bases and at J to 1 base, leaving 5 bases not matched to a gene. The CDR3 sequence: CATSRRLAETQETQYF. The CDR3 DNA sequence: TGTGCCACCAGCAGAAGACTAGCGGAAACCCAAGAGACCCAGTACTTC. Based on the CDR3 plus reference TRBV15 and TRBJ2-5, the full variable domain is DAMVIQNPRYQVTQFGKPVTLSCSQTLNHNVMYWYQQKSSQAPKLLFHYYDKDFNNEADTPDNFQSRRPNTSFCFLDIRSPGLGDTAMYLCATSRRLAETQETQYFGPGTRLLVL.

V is TRBV29-1 and J is TRBJ2-1; 12 bases fit TRBD2. Germline loops: CDR1 SQVTM, CDR2 ANQGSEA. The CDR3 is made up of 14 amino acids. The trim removed 7 bases at V and 3 bases at J, leaving 4 bases unmatched. For the CDR3, the DNA is TGCAGCGGCGGACTAGCGGGATACTACAATGAGCAGTTCTTC. Its protein product is CSGGLAGYYNEQFF.